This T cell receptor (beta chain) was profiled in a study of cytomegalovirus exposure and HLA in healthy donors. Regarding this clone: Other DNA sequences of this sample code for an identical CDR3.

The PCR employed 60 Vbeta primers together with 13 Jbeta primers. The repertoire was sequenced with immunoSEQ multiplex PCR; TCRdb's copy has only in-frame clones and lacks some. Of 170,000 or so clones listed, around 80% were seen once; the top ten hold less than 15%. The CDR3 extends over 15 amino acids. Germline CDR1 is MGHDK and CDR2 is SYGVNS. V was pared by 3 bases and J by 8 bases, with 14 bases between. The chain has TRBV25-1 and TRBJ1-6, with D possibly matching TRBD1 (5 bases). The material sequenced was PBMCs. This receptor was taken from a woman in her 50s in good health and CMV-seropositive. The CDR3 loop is CASSELGGGDSPLHF. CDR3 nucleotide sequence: TGTGCCAGCAGTGAGCTGGGCGGGGGGGATTCACCCCTCCACTTT.